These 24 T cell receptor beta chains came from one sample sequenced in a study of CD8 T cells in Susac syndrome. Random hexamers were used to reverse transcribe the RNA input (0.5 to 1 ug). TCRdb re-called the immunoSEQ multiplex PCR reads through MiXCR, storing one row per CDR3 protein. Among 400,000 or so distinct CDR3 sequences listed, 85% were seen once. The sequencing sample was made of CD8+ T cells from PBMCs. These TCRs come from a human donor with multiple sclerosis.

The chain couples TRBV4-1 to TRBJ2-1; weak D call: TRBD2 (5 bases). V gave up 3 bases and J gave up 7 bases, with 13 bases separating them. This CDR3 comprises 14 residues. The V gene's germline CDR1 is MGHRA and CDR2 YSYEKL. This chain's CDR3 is CASSHPPGKNEQFF. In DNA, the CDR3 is TGCGCCAGCAGCCATCCCCCGGGGAAGAATGAGCAGTTCTTC.

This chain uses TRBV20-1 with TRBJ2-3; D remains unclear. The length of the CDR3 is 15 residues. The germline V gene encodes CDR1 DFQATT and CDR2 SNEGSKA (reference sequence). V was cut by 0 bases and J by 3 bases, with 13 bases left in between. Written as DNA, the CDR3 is TGCAGTGCTAGAGATATCAACTTTGGTACAGATACGCAGTATTTT. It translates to CSARDINFGTDTQYF.

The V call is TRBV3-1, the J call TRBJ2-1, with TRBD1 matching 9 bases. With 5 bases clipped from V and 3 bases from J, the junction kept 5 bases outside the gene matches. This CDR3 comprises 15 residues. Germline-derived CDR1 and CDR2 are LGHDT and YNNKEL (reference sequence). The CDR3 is CASSTRTGDYNEQFF. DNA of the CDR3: TGTGCCAGCAGCACCCGGACAGGGGACTACAATGAGCAGTTCTTC.

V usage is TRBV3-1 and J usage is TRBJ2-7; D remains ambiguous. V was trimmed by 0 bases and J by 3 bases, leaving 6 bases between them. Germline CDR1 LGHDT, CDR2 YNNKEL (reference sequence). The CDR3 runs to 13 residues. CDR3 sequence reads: CASSQDSDYEQYF. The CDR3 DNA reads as TGTGCCAGCAGCCAAGATTCAGACTACGAGCAGTACTTC.

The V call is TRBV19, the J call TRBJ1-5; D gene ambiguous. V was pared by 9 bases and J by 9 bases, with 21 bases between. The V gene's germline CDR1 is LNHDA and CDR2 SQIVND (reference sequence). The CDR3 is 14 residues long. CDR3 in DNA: TGTGCCAGCGGAGGAAGGATGGAGTGGGCGCCCCAGCATTTT. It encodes CASGGRMEWAPQHF.

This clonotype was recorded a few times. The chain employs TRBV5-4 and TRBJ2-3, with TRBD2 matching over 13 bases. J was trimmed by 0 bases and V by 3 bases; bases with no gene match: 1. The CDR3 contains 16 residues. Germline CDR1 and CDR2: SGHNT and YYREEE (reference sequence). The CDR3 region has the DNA TGTGCCAGCAGCTCGGGACTAGCGGGGAGCACAGATACGCAGTATTTT. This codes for CASSSGLAGSTDTQYF.

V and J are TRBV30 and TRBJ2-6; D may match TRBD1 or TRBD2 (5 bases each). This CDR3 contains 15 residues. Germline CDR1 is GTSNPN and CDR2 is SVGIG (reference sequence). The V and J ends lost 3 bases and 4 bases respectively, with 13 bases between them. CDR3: CAWRGWGTGANVLTF. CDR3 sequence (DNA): TGTGCCTGGAGAGGCTGGGGGACCGGGGCCAACGTCCTGACTTTC.

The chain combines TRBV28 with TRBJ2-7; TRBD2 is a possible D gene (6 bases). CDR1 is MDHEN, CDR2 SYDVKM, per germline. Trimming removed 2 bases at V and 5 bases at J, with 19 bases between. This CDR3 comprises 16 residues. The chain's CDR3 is CASSLALTGEVHEQYF. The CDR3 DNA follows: TGTGCCAGCAGTTTAGCCCTAACGGGAGAGGTACACGAGCAGTACTTC.

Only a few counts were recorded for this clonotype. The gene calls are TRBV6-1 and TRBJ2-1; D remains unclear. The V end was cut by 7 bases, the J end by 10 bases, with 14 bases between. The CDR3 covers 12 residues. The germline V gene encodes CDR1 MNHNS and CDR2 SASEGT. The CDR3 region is CASTEDVGEQFF. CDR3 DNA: TGTGCCAGCACCGAAGATGTCGGGGAGCAGTTCTTC.

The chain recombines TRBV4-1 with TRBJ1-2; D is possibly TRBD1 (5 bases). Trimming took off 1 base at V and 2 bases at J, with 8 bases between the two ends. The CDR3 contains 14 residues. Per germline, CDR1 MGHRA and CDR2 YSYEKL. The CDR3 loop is CASSQVQANYGYTF. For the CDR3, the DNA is TGCGCCAGCAGCCAAGTACAGGCGAACTATGGCTACACCTTC.

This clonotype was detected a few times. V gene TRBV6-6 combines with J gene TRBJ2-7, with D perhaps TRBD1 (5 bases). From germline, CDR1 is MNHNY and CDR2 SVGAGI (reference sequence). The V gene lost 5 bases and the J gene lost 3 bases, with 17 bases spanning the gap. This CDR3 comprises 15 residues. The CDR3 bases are TGTGCCAGCAGTCCCCGGACACCCCCGAACTACGAGCAGTACTTC. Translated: CASSPRTPPNYEQYF.

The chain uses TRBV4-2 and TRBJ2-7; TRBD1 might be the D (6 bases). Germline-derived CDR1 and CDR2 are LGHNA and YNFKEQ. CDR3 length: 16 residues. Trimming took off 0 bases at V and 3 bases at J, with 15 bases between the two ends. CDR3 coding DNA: TGTGCCAGCAGCCAAGATAGGGACACATCTTACTACGAGCAGTACTTC. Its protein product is CASSQDRDTSYYEQYF.

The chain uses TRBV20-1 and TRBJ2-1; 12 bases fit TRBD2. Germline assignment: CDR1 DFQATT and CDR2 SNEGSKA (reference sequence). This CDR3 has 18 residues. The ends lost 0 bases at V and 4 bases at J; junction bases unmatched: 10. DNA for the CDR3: TGCAGTGCTAGAGAAAGCCCCGGGACTAGCGGGCAGTACAATGAGCAGTTCTTC. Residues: CSARESPGTSGQYNEQFF.

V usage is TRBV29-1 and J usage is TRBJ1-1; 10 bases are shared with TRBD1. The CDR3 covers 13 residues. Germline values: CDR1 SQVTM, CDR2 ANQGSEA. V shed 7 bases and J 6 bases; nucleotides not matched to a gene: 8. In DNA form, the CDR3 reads TGCAGCGGGCAGACAGGGGGCATGGCTGAAGCTTTCTTT. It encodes CSGQTGGMAEAFF.

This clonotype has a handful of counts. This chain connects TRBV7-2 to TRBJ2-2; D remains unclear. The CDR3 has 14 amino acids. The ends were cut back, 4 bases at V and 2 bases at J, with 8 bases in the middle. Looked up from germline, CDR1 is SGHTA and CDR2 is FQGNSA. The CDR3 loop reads CASSSTRNTGELFF. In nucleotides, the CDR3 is TGTGCCAGCAGCTCTACACGAAACACCGGGGAGCTGTTTTTT.

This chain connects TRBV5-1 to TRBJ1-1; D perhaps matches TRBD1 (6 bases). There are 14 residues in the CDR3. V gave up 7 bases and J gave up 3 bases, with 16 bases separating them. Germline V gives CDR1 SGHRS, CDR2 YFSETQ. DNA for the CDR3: TGCGCCAGCCGCTCGGGGGGGCGCGACACTGAAGCTTTCTTT. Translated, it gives CASRSGGRDTEAFF.

CDR3 sequence (DNA): TGTGCCAGTAGCCCCATTGGCACTGAAGCTTTCTTT. It is translated as CASSPIGTEAFF. The chain has TRBV19 and TRBJ1-1; D is undetermined. The CDR3 extends over 12 amino acids. V dropped 6 bases and J dropped 4 bases, with 9 bases sitting between them. Germline assignment: CDR1 LNHDA and CDR2 SQIVND (reference sequence).

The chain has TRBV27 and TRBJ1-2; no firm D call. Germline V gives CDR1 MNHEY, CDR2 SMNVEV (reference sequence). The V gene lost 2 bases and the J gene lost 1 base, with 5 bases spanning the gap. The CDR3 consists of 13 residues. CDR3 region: CASSLSSNYGYTF. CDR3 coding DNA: TGTGCCAGCAGTTTAAGTAGTAACTATGGCTACACCTTC.

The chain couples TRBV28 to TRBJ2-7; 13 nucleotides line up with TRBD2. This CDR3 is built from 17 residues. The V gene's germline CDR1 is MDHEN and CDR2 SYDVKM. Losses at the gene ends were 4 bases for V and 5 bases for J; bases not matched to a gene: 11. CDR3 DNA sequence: TGTGCCAGCAGTTCTATCGAGGGGACTAGCGGGAACAACGAGCAGTACTTC. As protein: CASSSIEGTSGNNEQYF.

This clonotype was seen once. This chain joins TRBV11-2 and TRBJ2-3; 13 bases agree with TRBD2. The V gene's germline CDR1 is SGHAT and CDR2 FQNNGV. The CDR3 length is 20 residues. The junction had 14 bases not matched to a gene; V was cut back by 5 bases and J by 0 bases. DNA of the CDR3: TGTGCCAGCAGCCCCCATCCTGCCGGGACTAGCGGGGTTAGCACAGATACGCAGTATTTT. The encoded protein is CASSPHPAGTSGVSTDTQYF.

CDR3 amino acids: CASSSPGANSPLHF. The CDR3 region has the DNA TGTGCCAGCAGCTCCCCGGGGGCCAATTCACCCCTCCACTTT. V gene TRBV12-3 or TRBV12-4 combines with J gene TRBJ1-6; possibly TRBD1 for D (6 bases). With 6 bases removed from V and 7 bases from J, the gap between germline ends came to 13 bases. The CDR3 sequence is 14 residues long.

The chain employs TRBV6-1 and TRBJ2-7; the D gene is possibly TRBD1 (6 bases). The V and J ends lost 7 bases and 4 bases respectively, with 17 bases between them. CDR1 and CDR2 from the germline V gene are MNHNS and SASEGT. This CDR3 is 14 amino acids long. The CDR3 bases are TGTGCCAGCAATCTCCGGGACACTATTTACGAGCAGTACTTC. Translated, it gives CASNLRDTIYEQYF.

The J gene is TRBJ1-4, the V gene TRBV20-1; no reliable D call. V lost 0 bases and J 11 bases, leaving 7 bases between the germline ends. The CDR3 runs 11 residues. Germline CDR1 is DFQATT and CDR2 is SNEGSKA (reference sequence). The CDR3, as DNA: TGCAGTGCTAGAGAAGAGGAGAAACTGTTTTTT. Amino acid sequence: CSAREEEKLFF.

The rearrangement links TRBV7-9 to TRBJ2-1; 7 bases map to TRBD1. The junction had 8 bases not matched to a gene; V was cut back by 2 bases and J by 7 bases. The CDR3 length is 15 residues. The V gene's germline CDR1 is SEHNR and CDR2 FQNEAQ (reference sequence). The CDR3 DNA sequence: TGTGCCAGCAGCTTACCGCGGACAGGAGTGAATGAGCAGTTCTTC. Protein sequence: CASSLPRTGVNEQFF.